Sequencing of this TCR beta chain was carried out in a study of T cells after yellow fever vaccination. TCRdb passed the 5' RACE reads through MiXCR, listing each CDR3 protein once. The sample lists 500,000 to 550,000 distinct CDR3 sequences; 21% were seen once. General study points: By day 5 rather than day 15, the secondary response had peaked, though it was weaker. The study noted that FACS-sorted repertoires could contain abundant clonotypes contaminating from the bulk population.

A remark on this clonotype: What it binds is not known.

The TCR was taken from a man aged 18-30 years who received the YFV17D yellow fever vaccine. Material: PBMCs, obtained approximately 22 days after the first yellow fever vaccination.

CDR3: CASSRLADSYNEQFF. The CDR3, as DNA: TGTGCCAGCAGCCGTCTAGCGGACTCCTACAATGAGCAGTTCTTC. The V call is TRBV7-3, the J call TRBJ2-1; 7 bases are shared with TRBD2. With 5 bases clipped from V and 0 bases from J, the junction kept 4 bases outside the gene matches. The germline gives CDR1 SGHTA, CDR2 FQGTGA. The CDR3 runs 15 residues. Full variable domain (remainder filled in from reference TRBV7-3 and TRBJ2-1): GAGVSQTPSNKVTEKGKYVELRCDPISGHTALYWYRQSLGQGPEFLIYFQGTGAADDSGLPNDRFFAVRPEGSVSTLKIQRTERGDSAVYLCASSRLADSYNEQFFGPGTRLTVL.